These T cell receptor beta chains were read from a single sample in a study of shared clonotypes between healthy human individuals. The table came from immunoSEQ multiplex PCR; TCRdb's copy has only in-frame clones and leaves some out. Of about 2,100,000 clones detected, more than 85% appear once; the ten largest clones hold around 1.7%. Sequenced sample: naive CD8+ T cells from PBMCs. These TCRs come from a man between 18 and 29 years old in good health. Some clones in this sample may be carry-over from other donors' samples. Both conserved end residues are part of each CDR3. Each record gives: V gene, D gene, clone size, J gene, CDR3 DNA, CDR3 protein. D genes are given only for firm matches. Clone size is given for some rows only: seen once, a few or many times, or a class if the clone is expanded.

TRBV19	.	.	TRBJ1-5	TGTGCCACAATGGGACAAGAGTTTAGCAATCAGCCCCAGCATTTT	CATMGQEFSNQPQHF
TRBV27	TRBD1	.	TRBJ1-4	TGTGCCAGCAGCTTAGACAGGGATGATGAAAAACTGTTTTTT	CASSLDRDDEKLFF
TRBV6-4	TRBD2	.	TRBJ2-1	TGTGCCAGCAGCGCATCGGGACTAGCGGGAGTTGGGAATGAGCAGTTCTTC	CASSASGLAGVGNEQFF
TRBV11-3	.	few	TRBJ1-1	TGTGCCAGCAGCTTCCGCAGCAACACTGAAGCTTTCTTT	CASSFRSNTEAFF
TRBV27	.	many	TRBJ2-7	TGTGCCAGCAGTCCGAGCTCCTACGAGCAGTACTTC	CASSPSSYEQYF
TRBV7-9	.	.	TRBJ2-2	TGTGCCAGCAGCTTACCAACTTTCAGAGCGGACCCGAACACCGGGGAGCTGTTTTTT	CASSLPTFRADPNTGELFF
TRBV5-6	.	.	TRBJ1-1	TGTGCCAGCAGCTTGGTGGGGGGGCGTAACACTGAAGCTTTCTTT	CASSLVGGRNTEAFF
TRBV27	.	.	TRBJ2-2	TGTGCCAGCCGCGCGGCGGGGCTCGGGGAGCTGTTTTTT	CASRAAGLGELFF
TRBV25-1	.	.	TRBJ1-3	TGTGCCAGCAGTGCAAGGATAGGGCCTCGACCCTCTGGAAACACCATATATTTT	CASSARIGPRPSGNTIYF
TRBV19	TRBD1	.	TRBJ2-7	TGTGCCAGCCGGGACAGGGGATACGAGCAGTACTTC	CASRDRGYEQYF
TRBV7-9	.	once	TRBJ1-5	TGTGCCAGCAGCCCCGTTAGGAGGGGGAGAGGCAATCAGCCCCAGCATTTT	CASSPVRRGRGNQPQHF
TRBV6-1	.	.	TRBJ2-1	TGTGCCAGCAGTGAAGATACGGGGGCGCGTACATATGAGCAGTTCTTC	CASSEDTGARTYEQFF
TRBV27	TRBD1	.	TRBJ1-1	TGTGCCAGCAGTCTAAGGCCGGGACAGGAGAACACTGAAGCTTTCTTT	CASSLRPGQENTEAFF
TRBV7-2	TRBD2	.	TRBJ2-1	TGTGCCAGCAGCCTTATAGCGGGAGCCGAACCCCTCCTCAATGAGCAGTTCTTC	CASSLIAGAEPLLNEQFF
TRBV27	.	.	TRBJ2-3	TGTGCCAGCAGTTCCGACCGTGCAGATACGCAGTATTTT	CASSSDRADTQYF
TRBV7-8	TRBD2	.	TRBJ2-1	TGTGCCAGCAGCCCTTCCTTTGGACTAGCGGGAGGCAACAATGAGCAGTTCTTC	CASSPSFGLAGGNNEQFF
TRBV5-4	TRBD2	.	TRBJ2-7	TGTGCCAGCAGCCTAACTAGCGGGAGGGCCCGGGAGCAGTACTTC	CASSLTSGRAREQYF
TRBV9	.	.	TRBJ2-5	TGTGCCAGCAGCCCAAATGGGGCAAAGACCCAGTACTTC	CASSPNGAKTQYF
TRBV9	TRBD1	.	TRBJ1-2	TGTGCCAGCAGCGCATACAGGGGTCGGTGGGCCTTC	CASSAYRGRWAF
TRBV7-9	.	.	TRBJ1-6	TGTGCCAGCAGCTTCGCAGGCGCCGGACCCCTCCACTTT	CASSFAGAGPLHF
TRBV6-5	.	.	TRBJ2-5	TGTGCCAGCAGCACCCCGGCAGGGGTGGTTGAGACCCAGTACTTC	CASSTPAGVVETQYF
TRBV11-2	TRBD2	once	TRBJ2-3	TGTGCCAGCAGCTTAGGGGTCTGGGCTAGCGGGAGGTCCACAGATACGCAGTATTTT	CASSLGVWASGRSTDTQYF
TRBV5-4	.	.	TRBJ2-3	TGTGCCAGCAGCTTGATGTTTGGGGGGACAAGCACAGATACGCAGTATTTT	CASSLMFGGTSTDTQYF
TRBV9	TRBD1	.	TRBJ2-1	TGTGCCAGCAGCACAGGGGACTACAATGAGCAGTTCTTC	CASSTGDYNEQFF
TRBV2	TRBD2	.	TRBJ2-1	TGTGCCAGCAGTGAAGCTGGCACTAGCGGGAGTTATGAGCAGTTCTTC	CASSEAGTSGSYEQFF
TRBV9	TRBD1	.	TRBJ2-2	TGTGCCAGCAGCGTAGCGACTGTCGGCAGGGGGCGCATCACCGGGGAGCTGTTTTTT	CASSVATVGRGRITGELFF
TRBV27	TRBD2	.	TRBJ2-3	TGTGCCAGCAGTCCCCTCATAGCGGGCGCACACGATACGCAGTATTTT	CASSPLIAGAHDTQYF
TRBV28	.	.	TRBJ2-3	TGTGCCTCAGTGTTCGGACTCACAGATACGCAGTATTTT	CASVFGLTDTQYF
TRBV5-4	.	.	TRBJ2-1	TGTGCCAGCAGCTGGGCCGGGACCGAGGAGTTCTTC	CASSWAGTEEFF
TRBV9	TRBD2	.	TRBJ2-7	TGTGCCAGCAGCTCTGGACTAGCGGGTGCATACGAGCAGTACTTC	CASSSGLAGAYEQYF
TRBV7-3	TRBD1	.	TRBJ2-3	TGTGCCAGCAGCTTAACGATCGGGACAGGGGATTGGGATACGCAGTATTTT	CASSLTIGTGDWDTQYF
TRBV4-2	.	.	TRBJ2-1	TGTGCCAGCAGCCAAGACCCAGGACAGTTTGGCGATGAGCAGTTCTTC	CASSQDPGQFGDEQFF
TRBV9	TRBD2	.	TRBJ2-7	TGTGCCAGCAGCGCCAGCGGGAGAAGTAACTACGAGCAGTACTTC	CASSASGRSNYEQYF
TRBV25-1	.	.	TRBJ2-5	TGTGCCAGCACCCCCTGGGAGAAAGAGACCCAGTACTTC	CASTPWEKETQYF
TRBV7-3	TRBD2	.	TRBJ2-2	TGTGCCAGCAGCTTGGGACTAGCGGGACAAATTACCGGGGAGCTGTTTTTT	CASSLGLAGQITGELFF
TRBV15	TRBD1	.	TRBJ2-7	TGTGCCACCAGCACGGACAGGGGCACCTACGAGCAGTACTTC	CATSTDRGTYEQYF
TRBV29-1	.	few	TRBJ1-1	TGCAGCGTTGATCGGCAGAACACTGAAGCTTTCTTT	CSVDRQNTEAFF
TRBV4-2	TRBD1	.	TRBJ1-2	TGTGCCAGCAGCCAAGGGACAGGGAACTATGGCTACACCTTC	CASSQGTGNYGYTF
TRBV28	.	once	TRBJ2-3	TGTGCCAGCAGTCGGGCCGCAGATACGCAGTATTTT	CASSRAADTQYF
TRBV28	.	.	TRBJ2-7	TGTGCCAGCAGTTTTGAGAGGGACCAACTATTC	CASSFERDQLF